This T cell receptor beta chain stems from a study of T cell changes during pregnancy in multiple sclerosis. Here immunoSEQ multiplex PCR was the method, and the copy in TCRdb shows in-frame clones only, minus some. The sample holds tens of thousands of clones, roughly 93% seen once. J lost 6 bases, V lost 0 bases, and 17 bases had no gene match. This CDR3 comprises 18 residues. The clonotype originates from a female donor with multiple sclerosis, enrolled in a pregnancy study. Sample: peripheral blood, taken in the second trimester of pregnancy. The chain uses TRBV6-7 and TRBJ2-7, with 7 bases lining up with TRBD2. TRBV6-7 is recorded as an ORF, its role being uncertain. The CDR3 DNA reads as TGTGCCAGCAGTTACTCGATAGGCGGGAGTCCACCTTTCGGCGAGCAGTACTTC. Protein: CASSYSIGGSPPFGEQYF.